The sequence of this T cell receptor beta chain was determined in a study of glioma-infiltrating T cells. Study-wide results and caveats: Only very few CDR3 sequences appeared in both tissue and blood. Gliomas, especially low-grade, showed above-expected tissue-blood divergence; non-neoplastic patients showed below.

The CDR3 runs to 17 residues. Germline V gene sequence: CDR1 LGHDT, CDR2 YNNKEL (reference sequence). Trimming pared 1 base from V and 0 bases from J, leaving 13 bases between. Amplification of TCR alpha and beta CDR3 regions from RNA used iRepertoire nested multiplex PCR. For one-step reverse transcription and amplification, 100-400 ng of tissue mRNA or PBMC total RNA was used. One entry per CDR3 protein, called by TCRdb with MiXCR from the multiplex PCR reads. The sample includes approximately 3,200 distinct CDR3 sequences, about 40% seen only once; the top ten take over 40%. This clonotype was observed a handful of times. Its antigen remains unidentified.

The sequence was collected from a human donor with low-grade glioma or glioblastoma, undergoing nonglioma brain surgery, or in good health (not recorded which). The V gene is TRBV3-1, the J gene TRBJ2-1, with D possibly TRBD2 on 5 matching bases. Sequences were obtained from glioma tissue, nonneoplastic brain tissue, or PBMCs (not recorded which). Here the CDR3 DNA reads TGTGCCAGCAGCCAAGTAACCCAGCGGAGCTCCTACAATGAGCAGTTCTTC. Encoded protein: CASSQVTQRSSYNEQFF.